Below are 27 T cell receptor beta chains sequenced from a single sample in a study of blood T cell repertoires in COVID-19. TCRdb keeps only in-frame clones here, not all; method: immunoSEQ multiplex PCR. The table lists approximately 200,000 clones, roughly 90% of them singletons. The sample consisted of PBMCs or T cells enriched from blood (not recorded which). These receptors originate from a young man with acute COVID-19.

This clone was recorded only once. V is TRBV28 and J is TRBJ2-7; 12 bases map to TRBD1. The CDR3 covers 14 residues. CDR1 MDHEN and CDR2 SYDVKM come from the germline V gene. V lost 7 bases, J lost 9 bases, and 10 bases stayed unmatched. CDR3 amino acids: CASTYGTGGARQYF. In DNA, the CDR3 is TGTGCCAGCACTTACGGGACAGGGGGCGCGCGGCAGTACTTC.

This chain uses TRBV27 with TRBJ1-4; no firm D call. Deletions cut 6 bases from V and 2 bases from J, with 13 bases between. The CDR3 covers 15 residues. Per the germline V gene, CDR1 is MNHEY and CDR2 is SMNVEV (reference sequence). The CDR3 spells CASRRVLATNEKLFF. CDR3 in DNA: TGTGCCAGCAGACGGGTCCTAGCGACTAATGAAAAACTGTTTTTT.

CDR3 nucleotides: TGTGCCAGCCGCTCTGGGGCCAACGTCCTGACTTTC. Protein product: CASRSGANVLTF. The chain couples TRBV7-9 to TRBJ2-6; the D is unclear. Germline CDR1 and CDR2: SEHNR and FQNEAQ (reference sequence). V was pared by 8 bases and J by 0 bases, with 2 bases between. The CDR3 has 12 amino acids.

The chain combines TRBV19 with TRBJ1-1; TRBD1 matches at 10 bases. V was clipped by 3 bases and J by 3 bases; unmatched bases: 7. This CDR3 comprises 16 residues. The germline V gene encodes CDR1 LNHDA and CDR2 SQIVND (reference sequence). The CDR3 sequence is CASSIVGGTGDTEAFF. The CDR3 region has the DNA TGTGCCAGTAGTATTGTTGGTGGGACAGGGGACACTGAAGCTTTCTTT. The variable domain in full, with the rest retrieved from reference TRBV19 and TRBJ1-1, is DGGITQSPKYLFRKEGQNVTLSCEQNLNHDAMYWYRQDPGQGLRLIYYSQIVNDFQKGDIAEGYSVSREKKESFPLTVTSAQKNPTAFYLCASSIVGGTGDTEAFFGQGTRLTVV.

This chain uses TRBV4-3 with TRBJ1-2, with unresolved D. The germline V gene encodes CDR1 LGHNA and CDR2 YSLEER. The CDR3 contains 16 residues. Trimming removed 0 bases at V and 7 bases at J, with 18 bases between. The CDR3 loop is CASSQDSGRVPTGYTF. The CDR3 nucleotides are TGCGCCAGCAGCCAAGATAGCGGGAGGGTCCCGACTGGCTACACCTTC.

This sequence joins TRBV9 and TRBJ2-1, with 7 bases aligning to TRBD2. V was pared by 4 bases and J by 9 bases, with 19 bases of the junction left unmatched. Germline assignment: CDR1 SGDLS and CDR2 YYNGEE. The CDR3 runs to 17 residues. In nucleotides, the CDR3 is TGTGCCAGCAGCCCGCGAGAGAGGGACTACCTCCCGGGTGAGCAGTTCTTC. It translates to CASSPRERDYLPGEQFF.

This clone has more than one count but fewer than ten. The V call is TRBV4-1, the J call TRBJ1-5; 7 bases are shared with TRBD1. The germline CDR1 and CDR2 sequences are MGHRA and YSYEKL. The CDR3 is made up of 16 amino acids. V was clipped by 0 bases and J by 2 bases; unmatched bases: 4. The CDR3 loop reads CASSQDPQGRNQPQHF. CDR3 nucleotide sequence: TGCGCCAGCAGCCAAGATCCACAGGGGCGCAATCAGCCCCAGCATTTT.

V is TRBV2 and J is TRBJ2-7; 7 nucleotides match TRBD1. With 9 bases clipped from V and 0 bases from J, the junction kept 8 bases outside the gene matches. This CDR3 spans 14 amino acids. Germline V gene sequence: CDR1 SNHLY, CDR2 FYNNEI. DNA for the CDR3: TGTGCCAGTTTTCGACAGGGCATCTCCTACGAGCAGTACTTC. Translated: CASFRQGISYEQYF.

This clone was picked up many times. CDR3 sequence reads: CASRRQGLYEQYF. The CDR3, as DNA: TGTGCCAGCAGGAGACAGGGTCTCTACGAGCAGTACTTC. The J gene is TRBJ2-7, the V gene TRBV2, with TRBD1 matching over 7 bases. The junction had 5 bases not matched to a gene; V was cut back by 6 bases and J by 3 bases. CDR1 is SNHLY, CDR2 FYNNEI, per germline. This CDR3 has 13 residues.

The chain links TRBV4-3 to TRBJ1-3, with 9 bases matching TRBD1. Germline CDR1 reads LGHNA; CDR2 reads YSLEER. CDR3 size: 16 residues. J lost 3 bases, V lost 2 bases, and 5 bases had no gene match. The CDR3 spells CASSQFTGGGGNTIYF. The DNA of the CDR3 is TGCGCCAGCAGCCAATTTACAGGGGGCGGTGGAAACACCATATATTTT.

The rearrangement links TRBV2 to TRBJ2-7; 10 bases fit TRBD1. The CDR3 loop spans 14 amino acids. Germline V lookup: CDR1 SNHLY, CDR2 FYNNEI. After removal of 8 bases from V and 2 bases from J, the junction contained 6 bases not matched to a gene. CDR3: CASGRGQGTYEQYF. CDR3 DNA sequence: TGTGCCAGCGGGCGGGGACAGGGGACCTACGAGCAGTACTTC.

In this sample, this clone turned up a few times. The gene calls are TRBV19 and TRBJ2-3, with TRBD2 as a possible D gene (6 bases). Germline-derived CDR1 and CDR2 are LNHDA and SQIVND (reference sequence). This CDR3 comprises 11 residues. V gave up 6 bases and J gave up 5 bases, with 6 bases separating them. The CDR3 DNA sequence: TGTGCCAGTAGGGGGGGAGATACGCAGTATTTT. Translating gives CASRGGDTQYF.

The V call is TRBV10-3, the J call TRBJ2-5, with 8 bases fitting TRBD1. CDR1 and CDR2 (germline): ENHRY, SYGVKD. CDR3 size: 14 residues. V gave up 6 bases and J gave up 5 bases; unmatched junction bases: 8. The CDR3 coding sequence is TGTGCCATCAGGGGCTCAGGGGGCCTCGAGACCCAGTACTTC. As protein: CAIRGSGGLETQYF.

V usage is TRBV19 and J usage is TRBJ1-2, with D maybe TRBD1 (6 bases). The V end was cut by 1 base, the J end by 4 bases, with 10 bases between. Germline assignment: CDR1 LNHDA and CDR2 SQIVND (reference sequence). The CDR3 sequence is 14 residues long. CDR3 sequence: CASSIGKTGYGYTF. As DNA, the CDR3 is TGTGCCAGTAGTATAGGCAAGACAGGCTATGGCTACACCTTC. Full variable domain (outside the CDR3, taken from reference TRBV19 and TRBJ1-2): DGGITQSPKYLFRKEGQNVTLSCEQNLNHDAMYWYRQDPGQGLRLIYYSQIVNDFQKGDIAEGYSVSREKKESFPLTVTSAQKNPTAFYLCASSIGKTGYGYTFGSGTRLTVV.

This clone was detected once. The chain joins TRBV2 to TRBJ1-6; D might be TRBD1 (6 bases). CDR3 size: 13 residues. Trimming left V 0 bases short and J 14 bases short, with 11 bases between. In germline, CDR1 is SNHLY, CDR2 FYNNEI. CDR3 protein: CASSEAETGSLHF. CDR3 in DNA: TGTGCCAGCAGTGAAGCCGAAACAGGGTCCCTCCACTTT.

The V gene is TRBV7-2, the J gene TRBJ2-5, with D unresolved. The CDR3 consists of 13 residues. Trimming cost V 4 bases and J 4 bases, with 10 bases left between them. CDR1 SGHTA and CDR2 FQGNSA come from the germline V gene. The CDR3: CASSSASGETQYF. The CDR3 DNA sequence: TGTGCCAGCAGCTCAGCCTCGGGAGAGACCCAGTACTTC.

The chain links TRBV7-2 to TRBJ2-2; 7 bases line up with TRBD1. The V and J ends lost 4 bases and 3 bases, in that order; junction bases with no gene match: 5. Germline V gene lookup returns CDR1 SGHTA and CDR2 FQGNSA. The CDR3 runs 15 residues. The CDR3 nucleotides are TGTGCCAGCAGCTCCCAACAGGGGTACACCGGGGAGCTGTTTTTT. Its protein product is CASSSQQGYTGELFF.

As DNA, the CDR3 is TGTGCCAGCAGCTTGTCCGGGACTCAGTTGGGCTACACCTTC. Protein product: CASSLSGTQLGYTF. The V and J genes are TRBV11-2 and TRBJ1-2; D may be TRBD1 (5 bases). This CDR3 is built from 14 residues. Trimming left V 3 bases short and J 8 bases short, with 16 bases between. Germline CDR1 SGHAT, CDR2 FQNNGV.

Here the CDR3 reads CASSSLGALEYF. In DNA, the CDR3 is TGTGCCAGCAGTTCTTTAGGGGCATTGGAGTACTTC. This chain links TRBV7-2 with TRBJ2-5, with D possibly matching TRBD1 (5 bases). Germline CDR1 and CDR2: SGHTA and FQGNSA. The CDR3 covers 12 residues. Trimming took off 6 bases at V and 12 bases at J, with 17 bases between the two ends.

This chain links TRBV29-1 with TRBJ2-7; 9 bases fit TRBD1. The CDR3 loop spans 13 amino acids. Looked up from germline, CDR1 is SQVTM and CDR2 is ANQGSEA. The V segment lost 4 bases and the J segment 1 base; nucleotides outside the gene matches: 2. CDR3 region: CSVVGQGSYEQYF. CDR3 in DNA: TGCAGCGTTGTGGGACAGGGATCCTACGAGCAGTACTTC.

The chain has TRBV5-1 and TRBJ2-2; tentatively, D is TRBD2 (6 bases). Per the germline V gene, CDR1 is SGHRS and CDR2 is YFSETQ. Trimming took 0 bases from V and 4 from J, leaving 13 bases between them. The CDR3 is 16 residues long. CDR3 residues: CASSLGPGRTTGELFF. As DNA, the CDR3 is TGCGCCAGCAGCTTGGGACCGGGGAGGACCACCGGGGAGCTGTTTTTT. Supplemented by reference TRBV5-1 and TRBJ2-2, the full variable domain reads KAGVTQTPRYLIKTRGQQVTLSCSPISGHRSVSWYQQTPGQGLQFLFEYFSETQRNKGNFPGRFSGRQFSNSRSEMNVSTLELGDSALYLCASSLGPGRTTGELFFGEGSRLTVL.

CDR3 coding DNA: TGTGCCAGCAGCCATCAGGGGGGCAGGGAGGTTGGAGCTTTCTTT. Residues: CASSHQGGREVGAFF. The rearrangement joins TRBV7-9 to TRBJ1-1; 7 nucleotides line up with TRBD1. The CDR3 has 15 amino acids. Germline V gene lookup returns CDR1 SEHNR and CDR2 FQNEAQ (reference sequence). V lost 5 bases, J lost 10 bases, and 16 bases stayed unmatched.

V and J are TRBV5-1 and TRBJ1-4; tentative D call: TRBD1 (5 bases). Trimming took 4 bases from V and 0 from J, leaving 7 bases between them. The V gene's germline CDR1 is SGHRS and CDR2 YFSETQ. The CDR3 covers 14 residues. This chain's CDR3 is CASSPGSTNEKLFF. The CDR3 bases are TGCGCCAGCAGCCCAGGGTCAACTAATGAAAAACTGTTTTTT. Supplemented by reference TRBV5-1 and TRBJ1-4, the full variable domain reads KAGVTQTPRYLIKTRGQQVTLSCSPISGHRSVSWYQQTPGQGLQFLFEYFSETQRNKGNFPGRFSGRQFSNSRSEMNVSTLELGDSALYLCASSPGSTNEKLFFGSGTQLSVL.

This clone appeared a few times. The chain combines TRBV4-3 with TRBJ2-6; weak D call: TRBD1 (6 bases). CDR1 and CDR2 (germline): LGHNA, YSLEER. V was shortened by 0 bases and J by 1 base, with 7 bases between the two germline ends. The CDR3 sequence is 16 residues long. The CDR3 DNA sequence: TGCGCCAGCAGCCAAGATCAGGGGTCTGGGGCCAACGTCCTGACTTTC. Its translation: CASSQDQGSGANVLTF.

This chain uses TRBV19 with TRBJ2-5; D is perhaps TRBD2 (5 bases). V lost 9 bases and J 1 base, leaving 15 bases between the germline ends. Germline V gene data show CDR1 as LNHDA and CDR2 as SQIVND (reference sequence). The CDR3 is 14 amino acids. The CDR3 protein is CASDTGTPQETQYF. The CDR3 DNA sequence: TGTGCCAGCGATACGGGAACCCCCCAAGAGACCCAGTACTTC.

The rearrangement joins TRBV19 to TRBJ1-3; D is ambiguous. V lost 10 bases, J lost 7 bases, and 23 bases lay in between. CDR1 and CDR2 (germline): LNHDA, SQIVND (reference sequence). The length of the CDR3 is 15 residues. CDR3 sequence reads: CATRLAPPLTNTIYF. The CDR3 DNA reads TGTGCCACCCGACTGGCACCGCCCTTGACGAACACCATATATTTT.

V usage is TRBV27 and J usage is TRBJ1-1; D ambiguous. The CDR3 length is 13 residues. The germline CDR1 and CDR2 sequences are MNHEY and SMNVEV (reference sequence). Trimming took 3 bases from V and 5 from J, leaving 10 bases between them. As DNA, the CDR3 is TGTGCCAGCAGTTTGGGCGGGTTGACTGAAGCTTTCTTT. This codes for CASSLGGLTEAFF.